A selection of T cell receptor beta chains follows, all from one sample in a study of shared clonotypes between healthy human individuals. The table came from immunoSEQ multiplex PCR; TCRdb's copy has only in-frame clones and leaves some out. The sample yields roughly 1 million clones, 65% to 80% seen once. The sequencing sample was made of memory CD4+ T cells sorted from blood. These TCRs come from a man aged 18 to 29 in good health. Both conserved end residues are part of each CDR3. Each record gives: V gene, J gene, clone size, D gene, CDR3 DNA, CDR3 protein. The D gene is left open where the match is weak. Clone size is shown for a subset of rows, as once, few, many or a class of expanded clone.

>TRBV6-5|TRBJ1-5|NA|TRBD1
TGTGCCAGCAGCTCCGACAGGGGGAGTAATCAGCCCCAGCATTTT
CASSSDRGSNQPQHF
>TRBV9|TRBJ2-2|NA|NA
TGTGCCAGCAGCGTAGCTAGTACCGGGGAGCTGTTTTTT
CASSVASTGELFF
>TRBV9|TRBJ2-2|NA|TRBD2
TGTGCCAGCAGCCGCGGGGGGAAAACCGGGGAGCTGTTTTTT
CASSRGGKTGELFF
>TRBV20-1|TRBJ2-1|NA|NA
TGCAGTGCCGGGGACCTCGAGCAGTTCTTC
CSAGDLEQFF
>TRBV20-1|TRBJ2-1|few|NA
TGCAGTGCCATCAACGGGTGGACAGTACTCTTC
CSAINGWTVLF
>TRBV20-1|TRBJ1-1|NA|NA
TGCAGAGGAAGGAGCACTGAAGCTTTCTTT
CRGRSTEAFF
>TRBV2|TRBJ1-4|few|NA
TGTGCCAGCAGCAGGACAGTCAGGAATGAAAAACTGTTTTTT
CASSRTVRNEKLFF
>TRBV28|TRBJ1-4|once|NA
TGTGCCAGCAGCGGACAGACAACTAATGAAAAACTGTTTTTT
CASSGQTTNEKLFF
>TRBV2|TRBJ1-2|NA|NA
TGTGCCAGCAGTGCGGAGACCACGGGTGGCTACACCTTC
CASSAETTGGYTF
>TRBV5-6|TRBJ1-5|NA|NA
TGTGCCAGCAGCTTGGGACAGTTTAGCAATCAGCCCCAGCATTTT
CASSLGQFSNQPQHF
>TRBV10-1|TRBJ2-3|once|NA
TGCGCCAGCAGTCTGGTCGGGACAATTGGGGATACGCAGTATTTT
CASSLVGTIGDTQYF
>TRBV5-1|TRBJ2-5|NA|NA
TGCGCCAGCAGCTTGCTTGGCTCGGAGACCCAGTACTTC
CASSLLGSETQYF
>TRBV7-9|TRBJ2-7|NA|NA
TGTGCCAGCAGCTTAGCAGCAGGGAAAATCTACGAGCAGTACTTC
CASSLAAGKIYEQYF
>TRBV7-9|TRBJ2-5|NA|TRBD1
TGTGCCAGCAGCTTTAGTTTGGCCTCGACAGGGGCAAAAGAGACCCAGTACTTC
CASSFSLASTGAKETQYF
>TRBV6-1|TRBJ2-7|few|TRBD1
TGTGCCAGCACCCCGCCGCCGACAGGGGGCAGGGAGCAGTACTTC
CASTPPPTGGREQYF
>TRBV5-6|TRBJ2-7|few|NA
TGTGCCAGCAGCTTTCAAGGCCTCGTCTACGAGCAGTACTTC
CASSFQGLVYEQYF
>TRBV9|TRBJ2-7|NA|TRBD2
TGTGCCAGCAGCGCGCTAGGACTAGCGGCTTCCTACGAGCAGTACTTC
CASSALGLAASYEQYF
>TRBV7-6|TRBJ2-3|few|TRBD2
TGTGCCAGCAGCATACTAGCGGGGGGGCAGGTGGGAACAGATACGCAGTATTTT
CASSILAGGQVGTDTQYF
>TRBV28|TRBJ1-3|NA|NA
TGTGCCAGCAGTTTATCAGGCCCCGAGGCCACCATATATTTT
CASSLSGPEATIYF
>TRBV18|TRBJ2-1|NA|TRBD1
TGTGCCAGCTCACAGGGGGCGGCATCTTTGCGGGAGCAGTTCTTC
CASSQGAASLREQFF
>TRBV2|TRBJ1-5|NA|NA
TGTGCCAGCAGTGAAATCGTGGATCAGCCCCAGCATTTT
CASSEIVDQPQHF
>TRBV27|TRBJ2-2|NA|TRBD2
TGTGCCAGCAGTTTCCCGAGAGCGGGGGCCTACACCGGGGAGCTGTTTTTT
CASSFPRAGAYTGELFF
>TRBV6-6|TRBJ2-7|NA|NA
TGTGCCAGCAGTCCGACAGGAAGCTCCTACGAGCAGTACTTC
CASSPTGSSYEQYF
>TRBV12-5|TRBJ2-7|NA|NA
TGTGCTAGTGGTTTGGTGCAAGGCGAGCAGTACTTC
CASGLVQGEQYF
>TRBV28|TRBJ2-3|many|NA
TGTGCCAGCAGCCCGTTCTTGGGGGGGGCCGGCACAGATACGCAGTATTTT
CASSPFLGGAGTDTQYF
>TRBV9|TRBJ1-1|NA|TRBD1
TGTGCCAGCAGCAACAACAGGGGTGGAACTGAAGCTTTCTTT
CASSNNRGGTEAFF
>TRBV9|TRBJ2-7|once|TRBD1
TGTGCCAGCAGCCCCGGACAGGCTATCTACGAGCAGTACTTC
CASSPGQAIYEQYF
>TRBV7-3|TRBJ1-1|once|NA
TGTGCCAGCAGCTTCGGACTGAGAGAGAACACTGAAGCTTTCTTT
CASSFGLRENTEAFF
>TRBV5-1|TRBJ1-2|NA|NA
TGCGCCAGCAGCTTGGACAGTACCTATGGCTACACCTTC
CASSLDSTYGYTF
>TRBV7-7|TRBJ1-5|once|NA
TGTGCTAGCAGCTTAGCGTCGGGCAACAATCAGCCCCAGCATTTT
CASSLASGNNQPQHF
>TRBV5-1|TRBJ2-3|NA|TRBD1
TGCGCCAGCAGCTCGGGACAGGGGGCCGGCACAGATACGCAGTATTTT
CASSSGQGAGTDTQYF
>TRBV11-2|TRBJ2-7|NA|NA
TGTGCCAGCAGACCCCTCTGGAGAGGGCACGAGCAGTACTTC
CASRPLWRGHEQYF
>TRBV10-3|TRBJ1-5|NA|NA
TGTGCCATCGGGGGGGGCAATCAGCCCCAGCATTTT
CAIGGGNQPQHF
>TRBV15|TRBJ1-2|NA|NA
TGTGCCACCAGCAGAGAATACAGCTATGGCTACACCTTC
CATSREYSYGYTF
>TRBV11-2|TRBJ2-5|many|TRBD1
TGTGCCAGCAGCTTCGACTTGGGACAGGGACAAGAGACCCAGTACTTC
CASSFDLGQGQETQYF
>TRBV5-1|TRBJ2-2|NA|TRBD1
TGCGCCAGCAGCAGAGGACAGGGGGCTTACATCGGGGAGCTGTTTTTT
CASSRGQGAYIGELFF
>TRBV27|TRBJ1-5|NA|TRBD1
TGTGCCAGCAGACCCGGGACAGGGGGCACTCAGCCCCAGCATTTT
CASRPGTGGTQPQHF
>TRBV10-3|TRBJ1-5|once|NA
TGTGCCATCAGTGGACCCCTCTCCTCGTCCCAGCATTTT
CAISGPLSSSQHF
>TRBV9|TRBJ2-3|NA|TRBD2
TGTGCCAGCAGCCTCTCGACTAGCGGGAGGACAGATACGCAGTATTTT
CASSLSTSGRTDTQYF
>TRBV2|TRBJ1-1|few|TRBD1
TGTGCCAGCAGGGTACAGGGGTTGTCCACTGAAGCTTTCTTT
CASRVQGLSTEAFF
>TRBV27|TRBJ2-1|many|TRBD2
TGTGCCAGCGGGCTAGCGGGGTCCTACAATGAGCAGTTCTTC
CASGLAGSYNEQFF
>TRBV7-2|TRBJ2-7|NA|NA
TGTGCCAGCAGCTTCGAGGCTGGCCCGTACGAGCAGTACTTC
CASSFEAGPYEQYF
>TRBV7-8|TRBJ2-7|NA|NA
TGTGCCAGCAGCCCGGGGGTTTTCAACTACGAGCAGTACTTC
CASSPGVFNYEQYF
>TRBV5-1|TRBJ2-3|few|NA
TGCGCCAGCAGCCCTTTACCCACAGATACGCAGTATTTT
CASSPLPTDTQYF
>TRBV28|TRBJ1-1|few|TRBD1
TGTGCCAGCAGTTTAGTACAGGGGACTGAAGCTTTCTTT
CASSLVQGTEAFF
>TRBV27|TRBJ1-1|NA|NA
TGTGCCAGCAGTTTATCATCATGGGTTTCCACTGAAGCTTTCTTT
CASSLSSWVSTEAFF
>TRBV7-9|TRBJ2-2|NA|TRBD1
TGTGCCAGCAGCCTCGAACAGGGGCGGACCGGGGAGCTGTTTTTT
CASSLEQGRTGELFF